What follows are 15 T cell receptor beta chains derived from one specimen sequenced in a study of cytomegalovirus exposure and HLA in healthy donors. With 60 Vbeta and 13 Jbeta primers, the PCR was carried out. This table comes from immunoSEQ multiplex PCR, and its TCRdb copy is limited to in-frame clones, with some not included. In the table there are nearly 110,000 clones, 81% of which are singletons. The sample comprised PBMCs. All receptors derive from a man aged 25-40 years in good health and CMV-seronegative.

The J gene is TRBJ1-2, the V gene TRBV5-4, with a possible D match to TRBD1 (5 bases). The CDR3 extends over 16 amino acids. Trimming removed 4 bases from V and 2 bases from J, with 18 bases in between. CDR1 is SGHNT, CDR2 YYREEE, per germline (reference sequence). The CDR3: CASSPNLATANYGYTF. The CDR3 coding sequence is TGTGCCAGCAGCCCAAATCTGGCGACAGCGAACTATGGCTACACCTTC.

The V call is TRBV30, the J call TRBJ2-1; possible D gene TRBD1, 5 bases. Germline loops: CDR1 GTSNPN, CDR2 SVGIG (reference sequence). This CDR3 region has 13 residues. V was shortened by 0 bases and J by 4 bases, with 7 bases between the two germline ends. CDR3 coding DNA: TGTGCCTGGAGTGTACGACAGTACAATGAGCAGTTCTTC. Its protein is CAWSVRQYNEQFF.

The genes are TRBV18 and TRBJ1-5; 8 nucleotides agree with TRBD1. CDR3 length: 17 amino acids. After removal of 2 bases from V and 0 bases from J, the junction contained 6 bases not matched to a gene. The germline V gene has CDR1 KGHSH and CDR2 LQKENI. The CDR3 DNA reads TGTGCCAGCTCACCAACAGGGACAGGTGGTAGCAATCAGCCCCAGCATTTT. Protein sequence: CASSPTGTGGSNQPQHF.

This clone was recorded only once. The chain has TRBV6-1 and TRBJ2-3, with a tentative D call TRBD1 (6 bases). This CDR3 is built from 13 residues. CDR1 MNHNS and CDR2 SASEGT come from the germline V gene. With 2 bases removed from V and 3 bases from J, the gap between germline ends came to 6 bases. CDR3 sequence (DNA): TGTGCCAGCAGTGAACAGGGGACAGATACGCAGTATTTT. This encodes CASSEQGTDTQYF.

The chain carries TRBV6-5 and TRBJ1-2, with unresolved D. This CDR3 contains 13 residues. The ends were cut back, 4 bases at V and 2 bases at J, with 8 bases in the middle. Germline CDR1 and CDR2: MNHEY and SVGAGI. The CDR3 DNA is TGTGCCAGCAGTTTGGCCAGGAACTATGGCTACACCTTC. Amino acid sequence: CASSLARNYGYTF.

This clone appeared once. V usage is TRBV5-1 and J usage is TRBJ2-3; D possibly corresponds to TRBD2 (6 bases). From germline, CDR1 is SGHRS and CDR2 YFSETQ. Trimming took off 3 bases at V and 2 bases at J, with 7 bases between the two ends. CDR3 length equals 13 residues. The CDR3 spells CASSWGVTDTQYF. Here the CDR3 DNA reads TGCGCCAGCAGCTGGGGGGTCACAGATACGCAGTATTTT.

The V and J genes are TRBV5-5 and TRBJ1-5, with TRBD1 as a possible D gene (6 bases). The germline gives CDR1 SGHKS, CDR2 YYEKEE (reference sequence). The CDR3 sequence is 16 residues long. V shed 4 bases and J shed 5 bases, with 19 bases lying between them. The CDR3 DNA sequence: TGTGCCAGCAGCCCGACCGGGACAACAGACTATCAGCCCCAGCATTTT. Its protein is CASSPTGTTDYQPQHF.

The V gene is TRBV5-1, the J gene TRBJ2-3, with 7 bases fitting TRBD1. This CDR3 spans 13 amino acids. Germline CDR1 is SGHRS and CDR2 is YFSETQ. V lost 7 bases and J lost 6; bases outside the gene matches: 8. CDR3 sequence: CASHRTGVDTQYF. The DNA of the CDR3 is TGCGCCAGCCATAGAACAGGGGTTGATACGCAGTATTTT.

J is TRBJ2-5 and V is TRBV21-1; the table's D call, TRBD2, has no DNA check behind it. TRBV21-1 is a known pseudogene. CDR3 length equals 13 residues. CDR3 region: CASSKGGRETQYF. The DNA of the CDR3 is TGTGCCAGCAGCAAAGGAGGGCGAGAGACCCAGTACTTC.

This chain connects TRBV11-2 to TRBJ1-2; unclear D gene. Germline V gene data show CDR1 as SGHAT and CDR2 as FQNNGV. Trimming shortened V by 0 bases and J by 3 bases, and 20 bases separated the two germline ends. This CDR3 is 18 amino acids long. The CDR3 sequence is CASSLDVSRGFIDYGYTF. The DNA of the CDR3 is TGTGCCAGCAGCTTAGACGTTTCACGAGGGTTCATTGACTATGGCTACACCTTC.

The chain uses TRBV5-6 and TRBJ2-2; D ambiguous. Looked up from germline, CDR1 is SGHDT and CDR2 is YYEEEE. Trimming took 3 bases from V and 3 from J, leaving 9 bases between them. The CDR3 length is 14 residues. The CDR3 spells CASSSPWHTGELFF. CDR3 sequence (DNA): TGTGCCAGCAGCTCGCCATGGCACACCGGGGAGCTGTTTTTT.

This clone was counted a single time. This chain links TRBV20-1 with TRBJ2-7, with TRBD2 as a possible D gene (6 bases). Deletions cut 7 bases from V and 7 bases from J, with 14 bases between. The CDR3 runs 11 residues. Germline V lookup: CDR1 DFQATT, CDR2 SNEGSKA (reference sequence). CDR3 sequence reads: CSGRESGEQYF. DNA of the CDR3: TGCAGTGGGCGGGAATCGGGGGAGCAGTACTTC.

The V call is TRBV6-6, the J call TRBJ2-5, with 7 bases fitting TRBD2. CDR1 is MNHNY, CDR2 SVGAGI, per germline (reference sequence). Trimming removed 2 bases from V and 5 bases from J; junction bases left unmatched: 8. The length of the CDR3 is 15 residues. CDR3 in amino acids: CASSYAAGAGETQYF. The DNA of the CDR3 is TGTGCCAGCAGTTACGCGGCGGGAGCGGGCGAGACCCAGTACTTC.

This clone was found a few times. The same CDR3 also results from other DNA sequences found in this sample. This chain connects TRBV6-5 to TRBJ1-6; no reliable D call. Germline loops: CDR1 MNHEY, CDR2 SVGAGI. This CDR3 has 14 residues. V was cut by 2 bases and J by 12 bases, with 14 bases left in between. The CDR3, as DNA: TGTGCCAGCAGTTACCCTGGGCCCAACGTACCCCTCCACTTT. This sequence encodes CASSYPGPNVPLHF.

The J gene is TRBJ2-7, the V gene TRBV21-1; the table's D call of TRBD2 was not tested on the DNA. TRBV21-1 is noted as a pseudogene. The CDR3 runs to 16 residues. This chain's CDR3 is CASSRELAGGSYEQYF. CDR3 bases: TGTGCCAGCAGCAGAGAACTAGCGGGAGGATCCTACGAGCAGTACTTC.